The clone carrying this TCR beta chain appeared a few times. Its antigen is still unknown. The same CDR3 can be traced to other DNA sequences in this sample. The source of the sample is a study of cytomegalovirus exposure and HLA in healthy donors. For the study at large: Prior work identified around 120 million unique TCR beta sequences in 150 million to 200 million T cells. Regarding the study as a whole: Follow-up analysis found HLA locus-dependent TCR association rates, highest for DRB1 and lowest for HLA-C.

Both 60 Vbeta primers and 13 Jbeta primers went into the PCR. Profiling relied on immunoSEQ multiplex PCR, and the TCRdb table lists in-frame clones only, not all of them. The repertoire holds about 130,000 clones, with 6.5% to 9.5% as singletons. The V gene's germline CDR1 is MNHEY and CDR2 SVGAGI. The CDR3 length is 15 residues. V shed 5 bases and J 0 bases; nucleotides not matched to a gene: 5. Sequencing was done on a sample of PBMCs. The clonotype comes from a man in his forties in good health and CMV-seronegative. V gene TRBV6-5 combines with J gene TRBJ2-7, with 9 bases identical to TRBD2. Here the CDR3 DNA reads TGTGCCAGCAGTCCCCTGACTAGCGGCTCCTACGAGCAGTACTTC. The encoded protein is CASSPLTSGSYEQYF.